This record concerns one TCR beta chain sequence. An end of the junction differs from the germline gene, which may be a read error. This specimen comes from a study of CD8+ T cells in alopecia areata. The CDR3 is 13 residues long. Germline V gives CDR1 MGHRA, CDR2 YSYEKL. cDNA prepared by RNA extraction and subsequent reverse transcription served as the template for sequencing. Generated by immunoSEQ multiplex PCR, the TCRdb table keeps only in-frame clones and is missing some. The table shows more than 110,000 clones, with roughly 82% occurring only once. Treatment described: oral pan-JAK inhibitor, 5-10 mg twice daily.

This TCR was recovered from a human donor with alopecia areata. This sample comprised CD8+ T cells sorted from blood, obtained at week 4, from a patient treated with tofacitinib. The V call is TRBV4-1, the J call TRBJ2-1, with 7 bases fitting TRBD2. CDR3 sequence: CASSQGVGGSLLF. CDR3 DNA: TGCGCCAGCAGCCAAGGAGTGGGAGGGAGTCTCCTCTTC.